This T cell receptor beta chain was recovered during a study of cytomegalovirus exposure and HLA in healthy donors. The CDR3 is 16 amino acids. From germline, CDR1 is LGHNA and CDR2 YNFKEQ. V was pared by 4 bases and J by 5 bases, with 8 bases of the junction left unmatched. In this sample, this clone turned up once. Its antigen remains unknown. Study outcomes and limitations: A few chains linked to CMV were shown in vitro to be specific for CMV antigens. Exclusion as indistinguishable affected some V segments, including TRBV6-2 and TRBV6-3. Researchers catalogued about 150 TCR beta chains as cytomegalovirus-associated.

PCR used 60 Vbeta primers and 13 Jbeta primers. Sequencing used immunoSEQ multiplex PCR; TCRdb keeps in-frame clones, though not all of them. The sample records about 160,000 clones, roughly four fifths being singletons. This clonotype was sampled from a male donor in good health and CMV-seropositive. V gene TRBV4-2 combines with J gene TRBJ2-5, with 12 bases aligning to TRBD2. The specimen was PBMCs. The CDR3 region is CASSRASGRADETQYF. CDR3 bases: TGTGCCAGCAGCCGGGCTAGCGGGAGGGCCGATGAGACCCAGTACTTC.